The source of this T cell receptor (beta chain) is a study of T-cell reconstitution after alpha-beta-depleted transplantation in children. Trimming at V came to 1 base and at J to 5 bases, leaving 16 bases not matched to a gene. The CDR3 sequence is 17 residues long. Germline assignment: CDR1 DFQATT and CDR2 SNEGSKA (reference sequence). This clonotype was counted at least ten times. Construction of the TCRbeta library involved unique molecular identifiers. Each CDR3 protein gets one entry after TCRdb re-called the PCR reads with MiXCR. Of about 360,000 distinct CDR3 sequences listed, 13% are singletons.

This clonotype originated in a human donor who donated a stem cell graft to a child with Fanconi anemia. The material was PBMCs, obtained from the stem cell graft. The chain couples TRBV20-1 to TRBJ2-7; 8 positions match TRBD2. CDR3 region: CSARGGGQRGIRDEQYF. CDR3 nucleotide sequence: TGCAGTGCTAGAGGGGGTGGCCAGCGGGGGATTCGAGACGAGCAGTACTTC.